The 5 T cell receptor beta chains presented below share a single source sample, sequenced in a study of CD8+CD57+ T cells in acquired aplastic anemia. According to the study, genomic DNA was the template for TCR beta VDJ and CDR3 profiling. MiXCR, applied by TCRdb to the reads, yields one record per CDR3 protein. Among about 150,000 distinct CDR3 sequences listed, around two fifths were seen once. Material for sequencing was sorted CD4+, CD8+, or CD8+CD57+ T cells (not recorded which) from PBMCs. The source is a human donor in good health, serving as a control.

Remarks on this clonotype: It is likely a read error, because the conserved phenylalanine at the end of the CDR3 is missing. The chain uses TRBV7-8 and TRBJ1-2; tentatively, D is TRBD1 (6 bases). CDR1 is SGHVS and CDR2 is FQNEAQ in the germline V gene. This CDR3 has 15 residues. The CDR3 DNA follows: TGCGCCAGCAGCTTAGCGCAGGGGACTAACTATGGCTACACCCTC. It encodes CASSLAQGTNYGYTL.

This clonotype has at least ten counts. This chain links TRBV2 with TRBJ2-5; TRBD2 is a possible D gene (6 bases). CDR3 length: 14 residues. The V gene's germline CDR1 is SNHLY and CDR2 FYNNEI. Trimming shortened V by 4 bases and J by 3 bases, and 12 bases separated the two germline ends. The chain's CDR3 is CASSASLAEETQYF. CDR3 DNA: TGTGCCAGCAGTGCTTCTTTAGCGGAAGAGACCCAGTACTTC.

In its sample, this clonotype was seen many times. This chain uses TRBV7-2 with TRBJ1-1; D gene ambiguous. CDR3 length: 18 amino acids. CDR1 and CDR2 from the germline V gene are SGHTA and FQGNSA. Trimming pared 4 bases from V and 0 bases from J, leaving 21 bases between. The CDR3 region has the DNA TGTGCCAGCAGCTCTATCGCTCGGTCTCGAGCTATGAACACTGAAGCTTTCTTT. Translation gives CASSSIARSRAMNTEAFF.

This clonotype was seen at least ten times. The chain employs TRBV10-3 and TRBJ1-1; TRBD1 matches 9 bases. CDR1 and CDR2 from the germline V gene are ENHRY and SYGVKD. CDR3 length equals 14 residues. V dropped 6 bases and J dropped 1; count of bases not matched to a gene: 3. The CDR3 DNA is TGTGCCATCAGCCCGGGACAGGGGAACACTGAAGCTTTCTTT. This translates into CAISPGQGNTEAFF.

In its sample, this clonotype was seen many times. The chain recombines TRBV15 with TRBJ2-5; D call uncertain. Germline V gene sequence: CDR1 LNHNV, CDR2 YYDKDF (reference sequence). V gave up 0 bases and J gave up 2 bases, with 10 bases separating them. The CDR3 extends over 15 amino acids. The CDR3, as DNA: TGTGCCACCAGCAGAGATCGGTTGGGACAAGAGACCCAGTACTTC. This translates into CATSRDRLGQETQYF.